The next 9 T cell receptor beta chains were all read from a single sample in a study of Ad26.COV2.S vaccination and SARS-CoV-2 variants. This sample's treatment: roughly 18 received Ad26.COV2.S at low or high dose, single or two shots; roughly 5 received placebo; per-sample allocation not given. Sample collection was performed on day 63 after the first vaccine or placebo injection. Method: immunoSEQ multiplex PCR; TCRdb's copy keeps in-frame clones and lacks some. This sample has 440,000 or so clones, with roughly nine tenths found just once. Sequencing used peripheral blood, obtained in a trial of Ad26.COV2.S vaccine versus placebo. These receptors were taken from a person between 18 and 65 years old who received the Ad26.COV2.S COVID-19 vaccine or a placebo.

The CDR3 sequence is CASSLGGGYQETQYF. In DNA, the CDR3 is TGTGCCAGCAGCTTAGGCGGGGGGTACCAAGAGACCCAGTACTTC. The genes are TRBV7-3 and TRBJ2-5; TRBD2 matches at 8 bases. There are 15 residues in the CDR3. With 2 bases clipped from V and 0 bases from J, the junction kept 2 bases outside the gene matches. CDR1 and CDR2 from the germline V gene are SGHTA and FQGTGA.

The V call is TRBV9, the J call TRBJ1-1; 8 bases fit TRBD1. V shed 4 bases and J 2 bases; nucleotides not matched to a gene: 4. Germline V gene data show CDR1 as SGDLS and CDR2 as YYNGEE. This CDR3 is 14 amino acids long. The CDR3 loop reads CASSTGGANTEAFF. The DNA of the CDR3 is TGTGCCAGCAGCACAGGGGGGGCAAACACTGAAGCTTTCTTT.

The V and J genes are TRBV5-1 and TRBJ2-7; 7 bases fit TRBD1. Trimming removed 6 bases from V and 2 bases from J; junction bases left unmatched: 8. The CDR3 sequence is 14 residues long. Germline loops: CDR1 SGHRS, CDR2 YFSETQ. The chain's CDR3 is CASTPDRVAYEQYF. DNA of the CDR3: TGCGCCAGCACCCCCGACAGGGTTGCCTACGAGCAGTACTTC.

The chain carries TRBV6-2 or TRBV6-3 and TRBJ2-7; 7 bases fit TRBD1. Germline CDR1 reads MNHEY; CDR2 reads SVGEGT. This CDR3 is built from 20 residues. V dropped 2 bases and J dropped 1; count of bases not matched to a gene: 20. CDR3 in amino acids: CASSYHHDRDRGSRSYEQYF. As DNA, the CDR3 is TGTGCCAGCAGTTACCATCATGACAGGGATAGGGGTTCGAGGTCCTACGAGCAGTACTTC.

The chain recombines TRBV28 with TRBJ2-1; 8 nucleotides line up with TRBD2. The CDR3 has 17 residues. J was trimmed by 0 bases and V by 2 bases; bases with no gene match: 6. Germline V gene lookup returns CDR1 MDHEN and CDR2 SYDVKM. CDR3 protein: CASSLAGGLSSYNEQFF. In DNA form, the CDR3 reads TGTGCCAGCAGTTTAGCGGGAGGACTCAGCTCCTACAATGAGCAGTTCTTC.

This clone was observed once. This rearrangement joins TRBV18 to TRBJ1-4; no reliable D call. V gave up 3 bases and J gave up 8 bases, with 13 bases separating them. The germline V gene has CDR1 KGHSH and CDR2 LQKENI. The CDR3 spans 14 residues. The CDR3 region has the DNA TGTGCCAGCTCACCGGACCTAACGGGGGAAAAACTGTTTTTT. This encodes CASSPDLTGEKLFF.

There are a few counts of this clone. This chain's CDR3 is CASSYYEPGGLSYNEQFF. CDR3 nucleotides: TGTGCCAGCAGTTACTATGAACCGGGAGGGCTCTCCTACAATGAGCAGTTCTTC. The chain uses TRBV6-2 or TRBV6-3 and TRBJ2-1; 8 bases map to TRBD2. The CDR3 contains 18 residues. V shed 1 base, J shed 0 bases, and the junction held 8 bases outside the gene matches. From germline, CDR1 is MNHEY and CDR2 SVGEGT.

This clone was detected a few times. This chain uses TRBV6-5 with TRBJ1-4, with unresolved D. The CDR3 runs to 15 residues. V was clipped by 6 bases and J by 8 bases, with 19 bases between them. Germline CDR1 is MNHEY and CDR2 is SVGAGI. The CDR3 spells CASRQIAGRLEKLFF. Written as DNA, the CDR3 is TGTGCCAGCAGACAAATTGCGGGGAGGTTGGAAAAACTGTTTTTT.

J is TRBJ1-6 and V is TRBV4-1; D is unresolved. V shed 0 bases and J shed 6 bases, with 3 bases lying between them. In germline, CDR1 is MGHRA, CDR2 YSYEKL. This CDR3 spans 13 amino acids. Written as DNA, the CDR3 is TGCGCCAGCAGCCAAGATCTTAATTCACCCCTCCACTTT. The encoded protein is CASSQDLNSPLHF.